The following is a T cell receptor (beta chain) sequence with its context. Antigen specificity is unknown. Primers: 60 Vbeta forward and 13 Jbeta reverse. Some clones are missing from TCRdb's copy, which holds only in-frame ones; the method was immunoSEQ multiplex PCR. The data contain about 120,000 clones, 60% to 85% of them singletons. The data were obtained in a study of cytomegalovirus exposure and HLA in healthy donors. Study context: In an early release, HLA-typed donors contributed some 80 million unique TCR sequences.

Regarding the study as a whole: V- and J-gene trimming of TCR beta was linked (in a later analysis) to a missense DCLRE1C variant. As immune exposure information, only CMV serostatus was available. The investigators catalogued about 170 TCR beta chains as cytomegalovirus-associated.

Germline V gives CDR1 MNHNS, CDR2 SASEGT. The V end was cut by 5 bases, the J end by 6 bases, with 18 bases between. The CDR3 totals 15 residues. The sample was PBMCs. The V gene is TRBV6-1, the J gene TRBJ2-3; D remains unclear. The source is a female donor in good health and CMV-seronegative. CDR3 loop: CASSPTPLRRDTQYF. The CDR3 DNA sequence: TGTGCCAGCAGTCCAACGCCCTTAAGGCGGGATACGCAGTATTTT.